These 26 T cell receptor beta chains were all obtained from the same sample, sequenced in a study of T-cell memory formation after mild COVID-19. MiXCR was run by TCRdb on the 5' RACE reads, yielding one entry per CDR3 protein. The sample yields some 340,000 distinct CDR3 sequences, approximately 13% seen once. The material sequenced was PBMCs or a T cell subset sorted from them (not recorded which). Every receptor here comes from a man aged 18 to 30 who had mild COVID-19 (a few samples of this study predate the infection). Cell type and time point are not known.

This clonotype has just a few counts. The chain combines TRBV4-3 with TRBJ2-7; tentatively, D is TRBD2 (5 bases). Trimming shortened V by 3 bases and J by 0 bases, and 12 bases separated the two germline ends. This CDR3 has 15 amino acids. The germline V gene has CDR1 LGHNA and CDR2 YSLEER. CDR3 sequence: CASSQLATSSYEQYF. CDR3 sequence (DNA): TGCGCCAGCAGCCAGCTAGCTACGAGCTCCTACGAGCAGTACTTC.

V usage is TRBV6-5 and J usage is TRBJ1-5; tentative D call: TRBD1 (6 bases). Germline V gene sequence: CDR1 MNHEY, CDR2 SVGAGI. The germline V and J ends were trimmed by 0 bases and 7 bases, with 10 bases remaining between them. The CDR3 runs 14 residues. The DNA of the CDR3 is TGTGCCAGCAGTTACTCAGCAGGGGACCAGCCCCAGCATTTT. Residues: CASSYSAGDQPQHF.

The table lists this clonotype with a few counts. The chain combines TRBV7-9 with TRBJ2-1; 8 bases line up with TRBD2. The germline V gene encodes CDR1 SEHNR and CDR2 FQNEAQ (reference sequence). The V and J ends lost 7 bases and 0 bases, in that order; junction bases with no gene match: 8. This CDR3 comprises 16 residues. The CDR3 reads CASTASGGSSYNEQFF. The CDR3 nucleotides read TGTGCCAGCACGGCGAGCGGGGGAAGCTCCTACAATGAGCAGTTCTTC.

This clonotype was counted only a few times. The chain joins TRBV6-6 to TRBJ1-5; 9 bases map to TRBD1. The V and J ends lost 5 bases and 0 bases, in that order; junction bases with no gene match: 2. From germline, CDR1 is MNHNY and CDR2 SVGAGI (reference sequence). The CDR3 contains 15 residues. CDR3 coding DNA: TGTGCCAGCAGTAGGGACAGGGATAGCAATCAGCCCCAGCATTTT. Amino acids: CASSRDRDSNQPQHF.

This clonotype was observed a few times. This chain uses TRBV10-3 with TRBJ2-7; possible D gene TRBD2, 5 bases. Trimming removed 4 bases at V and 0 bases at J, with 7 bases between. Germline CDR1 reads ENHRY; CDR2 reads SYGVKD. The CDR3 covers 13 residues. The CDR3 region is CAISAGVSYEQYV. CDR3 bases: TGTGCCATCAGTGCCGGGGTCTCCTACGAGCAGTACGTC.

The chain has TRBV24-1 and TRBJ1-1; D gene ambiguous. CDR1 KGHDR and CDR2 SFDVKD come from the germline V gene. V lost 11 bases and J 1 base, leaving 10 bases between the germline ends. This CDR3 comprises 12 residues. CDR3: CANQRRNTEAFF. DNA of the CDR3: TGTGCCAACCAGCGGAGGAACACTGAAGCTTTCTTT.

The chain employs TRBV6-4 and TRBJ2-4, with 11 bases fitting TRBD2. CDR3 length equals 16 residues. V gave up 5 bases and J gave up 3 bases; unmatched junction bases: 6. Looked up from germline, CDR1 is MRHNA and CDR2 is SNTAGT. The CDR3 bases are TGTGCCAGCAGTACTCTAGCGGGGGGACGCAAAAACATTCAGTACTTC. Amino acids: CASSTLAGGRKNIQYF.

The chain combines TRBV4-3 with TRBJ2-3, with D possibly matching TRBD2 (6 bases). Germline V gene lookup returns CDR1 LGHNA and CDR2 YSLEER. Between the trimmed V and J ends, which lost 5 bases and 2 bases, there was a span of 11 bases. This CDR3 contains 14 residues. This chain's CDR3 is CASSNGRNTDTQYF. In DNA, the CDR3 is TGCGCCAGCAGCAATGGGAGGAACACAGATACGCAGTATTTT.

This clonotype was seen ten or more times. The CDR3: CSVEGGQGNLGGYTF. The CDR3 DNA follows: TGCAGCGTTGAAGGAGGACAGGGGAATTTAGGAGGCTACACCTTC. The chain employs TRBV29-1 and TRBJ1-2; TRBD1 matches 9 bases. The J segment lost 8 bases and the V segment lost 1 base, leaving 11 bases of the junction unmatched. Germline CDR1 is SQVTM and CDR2 is ANQGSEA. There are 15 residues in the CDR3.

The chain has TRBV20-1 and TRBJ1-2; D unclear. V dropped 3 bases and J dropped 4 bases, with 12 bases sitting between them. The CDR3 runs 13 residues. Germline values: CDR1 DFQATT, CDR2 SNEGSKA (reference sequence). The CDR3 loop reads CSARNRGPYGYTF. Here the CDR3 DNA reads TGCAGTGCTAGGAATCGCGGCCCCTATGGCTACACCTTC.

The V gene is TRBV6-5, the J gene TRBJ2-5; D not certain. The CDR3 has 15 residues. Deletions cut 6 bases from V and 3 bases from J, with 17 bases between. The germline V gene encodes CDR1 MNHEY and CDR2 SVGAGI. The CDR3 DNA follows: TGTGCCAGCAGCCAAGGGCTGGGCGTCAAAGAGACCCAGTACTTC. Encoded protein: CASSQGLGVKETQYF.

Many counts were recorded for this clonotype. One end of the junction varies from germline; a read error may be responsible. This chain links TRBV7-6 with TRBJ2-3; TRBD2 matches at 8 bases. Germline assignment: CDR1 SGHVS and CDR2 FNYEAQ. The CDR3 extends over 14 amino acids. The CDR3: CASSLAGRTDTQYF. Written as DNA, the CDR3 is TGTGCCAGCAGCCTAGCGGGCCGCACAGATACGCAGTATTTT.

This clonotype occurred many times. This chain joins TRBV5-1 and TRBJ1-4; 12 positions match TRBD1. The V segment lost 3 bases and the J segment 8 bases; nucleotides outside the gene matches: 5. Looked up from germline, CDR1 is SGHRS and CDR2 is YFSETQ. The CDR3 length is 15 residues. CDR3 region: CASSSSGTGGEKLFF. As DNA, the CDR3 is TGCGCCAGCAGCTCTTCCGGGACAGGGGGCGAAAAACTGTTTTTT.

This sequence joins TRBV11-2 and TRBJ2-4; no firm D call. Trimming stripped 0 bases from V and 3 bases from J, with 12 bases between. From germline, CDR1 is SGHAT and CDR2 FQNNGV. CDR3 length: 16 amino acids. The CDR3 region has the DNA TGTGCCAGCAGCTTAGACCTGGGAAGAAACAAAAACATTCAGTACTTC. It yields the protein CASSLDLGRNKNIQYF.

This chain connects TRBV30 to TRBJ1-4; D is undetermined. This CDR3 contains 13 residues. Trimming removed 8 bases at V and 0 bases at J, with 10 bases between. Germline V CDR1 and CDR2: GTSNPN, SVGIG (reference sequence). The CDR3 DNA reads TGTGCCGGATCATATGCAACTAATGAAAAACTGTTTTTT. Protein product: CAGSYATNEKLFF.

This clonotype was detected only a few times. This chain joins TRBV4-3 and TRBJ2-3, with 9 bases lining up with TRBD2. Germline V CDR1 and CDR2: LGHNA, YSLEER. The CDR3 totals 16 residues. The junction had 7 bases not matched to a gene; V was cut back by 1 base and J by 5 bases. The CDR3 sequence is CASSQVPSGVGDTQYF. CDR3 nucleotide sequence: TGCGCCAGCAGCCAAGTGCCTAGCGGGGTGGGAGATACGCAGTATTTT.

This clonotype was detected a few times. J is TRBJ1-1 and V is TRBV6-6; D is uncertain. Trimming left V 2 bases short and J 6 bases short, with 10 bases between. The CDR3 runs 13 residues. Germline V gene data show CDR1 as MNHNY and CDR2 as SVGAGI (reference sequence). The CDR3 loop reads CASSYREGSEAFF. The CDR3 DNA reads TGTGCCAGCAGTTACAGGGAAGGCTCTGAAGCTTTCTTT.

The chain links TRBV24-1 to TRBJ1-3; maybe TRBD1 (5 bases). CDR1 is KGHDR, CDR2 SFDVKD, per germline. The CDR3 runs 16 residues. Trimming pared 1 base from V and 3 bases from J, leaving 12 bases between. Written as DNA, the CDR3 is TGTGCCACCAGTGATTTCCCAGGGTCGAGTGGAAACACCATATATTTT. This codes for CATSDFPGSSGNTIYF.

This clonotype was counted a few times. The chain has TRBV7-2 and TRBJ1-2; TRBD1 agrees at 9 bases. CDR1 and CDR2 from the germline V gene are SGHTA and FQGNSA. Losses at the gene ends were 6 bases for V and 8 bases for J; bases not matched to a gene: 13. The CDR3 runs 15 residues. CDR3 DNA sequence: TGTGCCAGCAGTCAAGAACGACAGGGGGATGGGGGCTACACCTTC. Amino acids: CASSQERQGDGGYTF.

As DNA, the CDR3 is TGTGCCAGCAGCCTAGCGGGGGGGCCGATCACCGGGGAGCTGTTTTTT. This translates into CASSLAGGPITGELFF. The chain recombines TRBV9 with TRBJ2-2; 12 bases align to TRBD2. The CDR3 contains 16 residues. Germline-derived CDR1 and CDR2 are SGDLS and YYNGEE. Trimming at V came to 4 bases and at J to 4 bases, leaving 5 bases not matched to a gene.

Here the CDR3 DNA reads TGTGCCAGCAGCCCCGGGGGGGCAGGGTCCACTGAAGCTTTCTTT. It codes for CASSPGGAGSTEAFF. The chain is built from TRBV7-2 and TRBJ1-1; possibly TRBD1 for D (6 bases). Trimming left V 5 bases short and J 4 bases short, with 17 bases between. The CDR3 spans 15 residues. The germline CDR1 and CDR2 sequences are SGHTA and FQGNSA. Together with reference TRBV7-2 and TRBJ1-1, the CDR3 gives the full variable domain: GAGVSQSPSNKVTEKGKDVELRCDPISGHTALYWYRQSLGQGLEFLIYFQGNSAPDKSGLPSDRFSAERTGGSVSTLTIQRTQQEDSAVYLCASSPGGAGSTEAFFGQGTRLTVV.

The genes are TRBV11-2 and TRBJ2-2; D possibly corresponds to TRBD1 (6 bases). CDR1 SGHAT and CDR2 FQNNGV come from the germline V gene. This CDR3 is built from 17 residues. Trimming removed 4 bases at V and 0 bases at J, with 15 bases between. In nucleotides, the CDR3 is TGTGCCAGCAGCTCATGGACAGAGTGGGCGAACACCGGGGAGCTGTTTTTT. It codes for CASSSWTEWANTGELFF.

This clonotype appeared a few times. V usage is TRBV20-1 and J usage is TRBJ1-5; D not resolved. The CDR3 sequence is 12 residues long. Germline-derived CDR1 and CDR2 are DFQATT and SNEGSKA (reference sequence). Trimming left V 5 bases short and J 3 bases short, with 8 bases between. CDR3: CSASSPNQPQHF. Here the CDR3 DNA reads TGCAGTGCTTCCTCCCCCAATCAGCCCCAGCATTTT.

This clonotype was counted between two and nine times. The chain employs TRBV30 and TRBJ1-1; D not resolved. Trimming left V 2 bases short and J 5 bases short, with 9 bases between. The CDR3 runs to 12 residues. Germline-derived CDR1 and CDR2 are GTSNPN and SVGIG (reference sequence). CDR3 DNA sequence: TGTGCCTGGAGTTGGGTAGGAACTGAAGCTTTCTTT. Its translation: CAWSWVGTEAFF.

This chain uses TRBV20-1 with TRBJ1-5; possible D gene TRBD1, 5 bases. The germline V and J ends were trimmed by 1 base and 8 bases, with 15 bases remaining between them. This CDR3 comprises 14 residues. Germline loops: CDR1 DFQATT, CDR2 SNEGSKA (reference sequence). The CDR3 bases are TGCAGTGCTAGAGGGGGCGTCCGGCTGGAGCCCCAGCATTTT. Protein: CSARGGVRLEPQHF.

The J gene is TRBJ2-3, the V gene TRBV29-1; D gene ambiguous. Trimming left V 4 bases short and J 0 bases short, with 8 bases between. The CDR3 loop spans 13 amino acids. Germline CDR1 reads SQVTM; CDR2 reads ANQGSEA. The CDR3 loop is CSVAPESTDTQYF. CDR3 nucleotide sequence: TGCAGCGTTGCCCCCGAGAGCACAGATACGCAGTATTTT.